These 30 T cell receptor beta chains came from one sample sequenced in a study of metastatic and nonmetastatic thyroid tumors. TCRdb re-called clones via MiXCR from the PCR reads. Of over 30,000 clones listed, approximately 20% were seen once; the top ten hold roughly an eighth. Ahead of thyroid surgery, no patient had received treatment of any kind. The sample taken for sequencing was tumor tissue. The source of these receptors is a female donor with papillary thyroid cancer or a benign thyroid nodule (not recorded which). Some clones in this sample may be carry-over from other donors' samples.

This clone was observed at least ten times. This may come from a read error, since a much larger clone is one base off. This sample includes further DNA sequences coding for the same CDR3. CDR3 sequence: CASSQEFGWARAFF. In DNA, the CDR3 is TGTGCCAGCAGCCAAGAATTTGGTTGGGCCCGAGCTTTCTTC. The chain carries TRBV14 and TRBJ1-1; D is uncertain. Germline V gene data show CDR1 as SGHDN and CDR2 as FVKESK. CDR3 size: 14 residues.

On this clone itself: A much more abundant neighbour one base away suggests this may be a read error. V and J are TRBV4-1 and TRBJ2-7; 8 bases are a match to TRBD2. J gave up 6 bases and V 0 bases, and 10 bases lay outside the gene matches. This CDR3 is 16 amino acids long. Germline CDR1 and CDR2: MGHRA and YSYEKL. CDR3 loop: CASSQDLGRGGFEQYF. The DNA of the CDR3 is TGCGCCAGCAGCCAAGACCTCGGCCGGGGGGGCTTCGAGCAGTACTTC.

Worth noting for this clone: This may come from a read error, since a much larger clone is one base off. The chain links TRBV5-6 to TRBJ1-5; D ambiguous. The CDR3 covers 16 residues. Trimming took off 1 base at V and 3 bases at J, with 14 bases between the two ends. CDR1 is SGHDT and CDR2 is YYEEEE in the germline V gene. The CDR3 nucleotides are TGTGCCAGCAGCTTGCGACATGGTAGGTCCAATCAGCCCCAGCATTTT. Residues: CASSLRHGRSNQPQHF.

To note about this clone: Just one base apart from a much larger clone, this may be a read error. No conserved phenylalanine or tryptophan ends this CDR3, so it is likely a read error. The gene calls are TRBV5-4 and TRBJ1-6; 8 bases agree with TRBD1. This CDR3 contains 14 residues. The J segment lost 9 bases and the V segment lost 5 bases, leaving 7 bases of the junction unmatched. Per the germline V gene, CDR1 is SGHNT and CDR2 is YYREEE (reference sequence). The CDR3 is CASSSVGTGSPLHL. Here the CDR3 DNA reads TGTGCCAGCAGTTCTGTCGGGACAGGTTCACCCCTCCACCTT.

About this clone itself: This may come from a read error, since a much larger clone is one base off. Other DNA variants within this sample encode the same CDR3. V usage is TRBV9 and J usage is TRBJ2-1; D is unresolved. CDR3 size: 15 residues. Germline CDR1 is SGDLS and CDR2 is YYNGEE. DNA of the CDR3: TGTGTCAGCAGCGCCTACTCGACCAGCTACAATGAGCAGTTCTTT. It specifies CVSSAYSTSYNEQFF.

This clone showed up many times. V usage is TRBV28 and J usage is TRBJ2-7; 11 bases fit TRBD2. CDR3 size: 15 residues. CDR1 is MDHEN and CDR2 is SYDVKM in the germline V gene. V shed 6 bases and J 2 bases; nucleotides not matched to a gene: 6. DNA of the CDR3: TGTGCCAGCAGCCGCGGGACTAGCGGAACCTACGAGCAGTACTTC. This gives the protein CASSRGTSGTYEQYF. Variable domain in full (rest from reference TRBV28 and TRBJ2-7): DVKVTQSSRYLVKRTGEKVFLECVQDMDHENMFWYRQDPGLGLRLIYFSYDVKMKEKGDIPEGYSVSREKKERFSLILESASTNQTSMYLCASSRGTSGTYEQYFGPGTRLTVT.

This clone was seen ten or more times. Within the sample, other DNA sequences also encode this same CDR3. The rearrangement links TRBV7-6 to TRBJ2-5, with D possibly TRBD2 on 6 matching bases. CDR3 length: 14 residues. Trimming removed 3 bases at V and 2 bases at J, with 10 bases between. Germline CDR1 is SGHVS and CDR2 is FNYEAQ. CDR3 bases: TGTGCCAGCAGCTTGGGTGGGGGGCAAGAGACCCAGTACTTC. Its translation is CASSLGGGQETQYF.

The chain employs TRBV20-1 and TRBJ1-5; tentatively, D is TRBD1 (5 bases). The V gene lost 3 bases and the J gene lost 2 bases, with 8 bases spanning the gap. The germline V gene has CDR1 DFQATT and CDR2 SNEGSKA (reference sequence). The CDR3 extends over 13 amino acids. The CDR3, as DNA: TGCAGTGCTAGGGGGCGCGGCAATCAGCCCCAGCATTTT. This encodes CSARGRGNQPQHF.

This clone was observed many times. The rearrangement uses TRBV12-3 or TRBV12-4 and TRBJ1-2, with 10 bases that match TRBD1. V lost 5 bases, J lost 7 bases, and 13 bases stayed unmatched. The CDR3 totals 16 residues. CDR3 region: CASSVEPGQGISGYTF. The CDR3 DNA follows: TGTGCCAGCAGTGTGGAACCGGGACAGGGGATAAGTGGCTACACCTTC.

This clone showed up many times. V is TRBV10-3 and J is TRBJ2-3; 9 bases match TRBD2. The germline V gene encodes CDR1 ENHRY and CDR2 SYGVKD. Trimming took 6 bases from V and 5 from J; bases not matched to a gene: 3. The CDR3 runs to 13 residues. CDR3 sequence (DNA): TGTGCCATCAGCGCGGGAGGGGGAGATACGCAGTATTTT. It translates to CAISAGGGDTQYF.

This chain connects TRBV7-9 to TRBJ2-7; TRBD1 matches 7 bases. CDR3 length equals 13 residues. CDR1 SEHNR and CDR2 FQNEAQ come from the germline V gene (reference sequence). V was pared by 5 bases and J by 4 bases, with 5 bases of the junction left unmatched. The CDR3 loop is CASSEDRTYEQYF. CDR3 sequence (DNA): TGTGCCAGCAGCGAGGACAGGACGTACGAGCAGTACTTC.

In this sample, this clone turned up many times. A single base separates this from a much larger clone, so it may be a read error. The chain joins TRBV28 to TRBJ2-7; 11 bases are shared with TRBD2. J was trimmed by 2 bases and V by 7 bases; bases with no gene match: 7. The CDR3 covers 15 residues. CDR1 and CDR2 (germline): MDHEN, SYDVKM. CDR3 protein: CASIRGTSGTYEQYF. CDR3 in DNA: TGTGCCAGCATCCGCGGGACTAGCGGAACCTACGAGCAGTACTTC.

The chain employs TRBV20-1 and TRBJ2-7; D remains ambiguous. V lost 6 bases, J lost 0 bases, and 15 bases lay in between. The germline V gene has CDR1 DFQATT and CDR2 SNEGSKA (reference sequence). CDR3 size: 14 residues. This CDR3 reads CSARVRWSSYEQYF. DNA of the CDR3: TGCAGTGCCCGCGTACGTTGGAGCTCCTACGAGCAGTACTTC.

In this sample, this clone turned up many times. The chain has TRBV7-9 and TRBJ2-5, with 9 bases aligning to TRBD2. The CDR3 loop spans 13 amino acids. With V trimmed by 4 bases and J by 6 bases, 3 bases remained unmatched. CDR1 SEHNR and CDR2 FQNEAQ come from the germline V gene (reference sequence). The CDR3 region has the DNA TGTGCCAGCAGCTACAGCGGGAGGAAGACCCAGTACTTC. Translation: CASSYSGRKTQYF.

This clone was counted ten times or more. The chain couples TRBV6-1 to TRBJ1-6; no firm D call. This CDR3 comprises 13 residues. In germline, CDR1 is MNHNS, CDR2 SASEGT. Trimming shortened V by 11 bases and J by 0 bases, and 8 bases separated the two germline ends. This CDR3 reads CAAHSSYNSPLHF. The DNA for the CDR3 is TGTGCCGCGCACAGCTCCTATAATTCACCCCTCCACTTT.

Notes on this clone: This may stem from a read error, because a much larger clone lies one nucleotide away. Written as DNA, the CDR3 is TGTGCCAGCATCCGCGCGGGTTCCACTGAAGCTTTCTTT. It specifies CASIRAGSTEAFF. The gene calls are TRBV7-9 and TRBJ1-1; D uncertain. The V and J ends lost 7 bases and 4 bases respectively, with 13 bases between them. The CDR3 sequence is 13 residues long. Looked up from germline, CDR1 is SEHNR and CDR2 is FQNEAQ (reference sequence).

The rearrangement uses TRBV6-7 and TRBJ2-5, with 8 bases matching TRBD1. TRBV6-7 is sorted into the ORF group, with uncertain function. This CDR3 has 13 residues. Trimming removed 4 bases from V and 2 bases from J; junction bases left unmatched: 0. The CDR3 spells CASSWDRQETQYF. CDR3 DNA sequence: TGTGCCAGCAGTTGGGACAGGCAAGAGACCCAGTACTTC.

This sequence joins TRBV5-6 and TRBJ1-2; D may be TRBD1 (6 bases). Trimming took off 0 bases at V and 7 bases at J, with 7 bases between the two ends. Germline V gene sequence: CDR1 SGHDT, CDR2 YYEEEE. The CDR3 length is 12 residues. In DNA form, the CDR3 reads TGTGCCAGCAGCTTGGGGGGGCCTGGCTACACCTTC. This encodes CASSLGGPGYTF.

This clone has a count of ten or more. The chain joins TRBV4-3 to TRBJ1-2, with 8 bases aligning to TRBD1. J gave up 5 bases and V 0 bases, and 8 bases lay outside the gene matches. CDR1 is LGHNA and CDR2 is YSLEER in the germline V gene. The CDR3 consists of 16 residues. The CDR3 DNA follows: TGCGCCAGCAGCCAAGAAGGCGCCGGACAGGGATATGGCTACACCTTC. Protein product: CASSQEGAGQGYGYTF.

This clone appeared a few times. The J gene is TRBJ2-7, the V gene TRBV6-2 or TRBV6-3, with D maybe TRBD2 (5 bases). V shed 4 bases and J shed 1 base, with 26 bases lying between them. This CDR3 is built from 19 residues. Germline CDR1 is MNHEY and CDR2 is SVGEGT. For the CDR3, the DNA is TGTGCCAGCAGTTCGACCATCGCGACTATGGCCCATAATTCCTACGAGCAGTACTTC. Translation: CASSSTIATMAHNSYEQYF.

The chain links TRBV30 to TRBJ2-5; no clear D gene. This CDR3 region has 12 residues. Germline V gene data show CDR1 as GTSNPN and CDR2 as SVGIG (reference sequence). V lost 3 bases, J lost 5 bases, and 10 bases lay in between. The CDR3, as DNA: TGTGCCTGGAGCCCTCAGTCTGAGACCCAGTACTTC. It codes for CAWSPQSETQYF.

The table lists this clone with a count of one. The chain employs TRBV7-2 and TRBJ1-2; 8 bases agree with TRBD1. This CDR3 has 15 amino acids. Trimming cost V 3 bases and J 8 bases; bases outside gene matches: 11. In germline, CDR1 is SGHTA, CDR2 FQGNSA. The CDR3 sequence: CASSFNWTGLRGYTF. DNA of the CDR3: TGTGCCAGCAGCTTCAACTGGACAGGGCTTAGGGGCTACACCTTC.

This clone was found many times. The rearrangement uses TRBV11-1 and TRBJ1-1, with a weak D call TRBD1 (5 bases). V was cut by 5 bases and J by 0 bases, with 16 bases left in between. From germline, CDR1 is SGHAT and CDR2 FQDESV (reference sequence). The CDR3 contains 16 residues. This chain's CDR3 is CASSGRTNELNTEAFF. CDR3 sequence (DNA): TGTGCCAGCAGCGGACGGACAAACGAACTGAACACTGAAGCTTTCTTT.

Ten or more counts support this clone. The chain joins TRBV20-1 to TRBJ2-7; the D gene is possibly TRBD1 (6 bases). CDR3 size: 13 residues. The germline V gene encodes CDR1 DFQATT and CDR2 SNEGSKA (reference sequence). Trimming removed 6 bases from V and 5 bases from J, with 17 bases in between. The CDR3 DNA reads TGCAGTGCCGTTGTGACAGGACCCCACGAGCAGTACTTC. Amino acids: CSAVVTGPHEQYF.

This clone occurred many times. Additional DNA sequences in this sample encode the identical CDR3. V and J are TRBV7-8 and TRBJ1-5, with a possible D match to TRBD1 (5 bases). CDR3 length: 15 residues. Germline loops: CDR1 SGHVS, CDR2 FQNEAQ. The ends were cut back, 5 bases at V and 2 bases at J, with 13 bases in the middle. The CDR3 region is CASSARDVRNQPQHF. CDR3 in DNA: TGTGCCAGCAGCGCAAGGGACGTCCGCAATCAGCCCCAGCATTTT. The full variable domain, with the rest looked up from reference TRBV7-8 and TRBJ1-5, is GAGVSQSPRYKVAKRGQDVALRCDPISGHVSLFWYQQALGQGPEFLTYFQNEAQLDKSGLPSDRFFAERPEGSVSTLKIQRTQQEDSAVYLCASSARDVRNQPQHFGDGTRLSIL.

This clone has more than one count but fewer than ten. Possible read error: a much larger clone is one base away. The rearrangement links TRBV10-3 to TRBJ1-1, with 9 bases identical to TRBD1. CDR1 and CDR2 from the germline V gene are ENHRY and SYGVKD. V was pared by 6 bases and J by 5 bases, with 10 bases of the junction left unmatched. This CDR3 is 15 amino acids long. Written as DNA, the CDR3 is TGTGCCATCAGCTCCGGGGACAGGGTAAAAACTGAAGCTTTCTTT. Protein: CAISSGDRVKTEAFF.

Concerning this clone itself: A much larger clonotype is one base distant, so this may be a read error. The same CDR3 can be traced to other DNA sequences in this sample. The rearrangement uses TRBV7-2 and TRBJ2-5, with 10 nucleotides matching TRBD2. The CDR3 contains 14 residues. The germline V gene encodes CDR1 SGHTA and CDR2 FQGNSA. In nucleotides, the CDR3 is TGTGCCAGTAGCTTTGGACTAGCGGTCGAGACCCAGTACTTC. Translated, it gives CASSFGLAVETQYF.

As for this clone: At one boundary the junction diverges from the germline segment, which might be a read error. This sequence joins TRBV10-3 and TRBJ2-6; D is perhaps TRBD2 (6 bases). The CDR3 length is 16 residues. Germline V lookup: CDR1 ENHRY, CDR2 SYGVKD. The CDR3 spells CSISGRGESGTNVLTF. The CDR3 DNA reads as TGTTCCATCAGTGGCCGCGGGGAGTCTGGGACCAACGTCCTGACTTTC.

Of note for this clone: This likely comes from a read error, as the CDR3 has no conserved phenylalanine or tryptophan at its end. The chain is built from TRBV7-2 and TRBJ1-1; D not resolved. The germline gives CDR1 SGHTA, CDR2 FQGNSA. This CDR3 has 13 amino acids. Trimming took 8 bases from V and 1 from J, leaving 11 bases between them. CDR3 in amino acids: CASSPAKNTEAFS. The CDR3 DNA sequence: TGTGCCAGCTCACCTGCAAAGAACACTGAAGCTTTCTCT.

The chain has TRBV7-9 and TRBJ2-5; tentative D call: TRBD2 (6 bases). The CDR3 totals 13 residues. Germline assignment: CDR1 SEHNR and CDR2 FQNEAQ (reference sequence). Between the trimmed V and J ends, which lost 8 bases and 6 bases, there was a span of 16 bases. The CDR3 loop is CASLSGPGQTQYF. Here the CDR3 DNA reads TGTGCCAGCCTGAGCGGGCCGGGGCAGACCCAGTACTTC.